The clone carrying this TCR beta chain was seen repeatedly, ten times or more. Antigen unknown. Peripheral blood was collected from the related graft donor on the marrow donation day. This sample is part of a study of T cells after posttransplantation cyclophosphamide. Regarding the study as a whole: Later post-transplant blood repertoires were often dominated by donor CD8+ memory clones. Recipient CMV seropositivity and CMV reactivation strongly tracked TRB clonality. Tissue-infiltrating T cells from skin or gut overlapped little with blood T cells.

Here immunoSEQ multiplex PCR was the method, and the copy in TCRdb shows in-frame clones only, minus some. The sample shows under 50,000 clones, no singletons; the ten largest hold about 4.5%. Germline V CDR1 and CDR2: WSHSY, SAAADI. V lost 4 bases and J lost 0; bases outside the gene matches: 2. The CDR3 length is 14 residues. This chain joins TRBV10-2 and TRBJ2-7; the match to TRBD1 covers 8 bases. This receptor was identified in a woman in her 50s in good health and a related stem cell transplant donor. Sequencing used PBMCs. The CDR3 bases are TGCGCCAGCAGTGCACAGGGGGGCTCCTACGAGCAGTACTTC. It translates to CASSAQGGSYEQYF.